This T cell receptor (beta chain) was captured by sequencing in a study of OX40 agonist ivuxolimab in advanced cancers. Across the whole study: Partial responses were achieved by three patients, of whom one had hepatocellular carcinoma and two had cutaneous melanoma.

Clones were sequenced by immunoSEQ multiplex PCR, and TCRdb holds only the in-frame ones, with some missing. Of 55,000 to 65,000 clones in the sample, approximately 81% were seen once. The CDR3 is 16 residues long. V lost 7 bases and J lost 5; bases outside the gene matches: 12. Germline V gene data show CDR1 as SGHRS and CDR2 as YFSETQ. This specimen was CD4+ or CD8+ T cells sorted from blood, taken in a trial of the OX40 agonist ivuxolimab. The receptor comes from an adult with an advanced solid tumor such as melanoma, head and neck, liver or kidney cancer. V is TRBV5-1 and J is TRBJ2-1; 10 nucleotides match TRBD2. CDR3 DNA sequence: TGCGCCAGCGACCAGGGACTAGCGAACCGCGACAATGAGCAGTTCTTC. Protein sequence: CASDQGLANRDNEQFF.